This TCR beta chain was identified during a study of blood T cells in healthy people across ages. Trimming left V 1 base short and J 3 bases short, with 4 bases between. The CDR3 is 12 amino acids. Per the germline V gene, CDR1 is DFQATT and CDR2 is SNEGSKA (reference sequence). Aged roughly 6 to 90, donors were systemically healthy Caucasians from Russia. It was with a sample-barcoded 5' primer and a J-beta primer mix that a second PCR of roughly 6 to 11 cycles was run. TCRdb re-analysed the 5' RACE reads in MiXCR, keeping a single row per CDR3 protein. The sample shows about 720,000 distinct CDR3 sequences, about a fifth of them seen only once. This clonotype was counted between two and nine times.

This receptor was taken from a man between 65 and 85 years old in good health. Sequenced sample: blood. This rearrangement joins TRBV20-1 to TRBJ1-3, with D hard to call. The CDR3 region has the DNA TGCAGTGCTAGAGCTGTTGGAAACACCATATATTTT. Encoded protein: CSARAVGNTIYF.